The 16 T cell receptor beta chains listed next were all sequenced from one sample in a study of cytomegalovirus exposure and HLA in healthy donors. It was with 60 Vbeta and 13 Jbeta primers that the PCR ran. The protocol was immunoSEQ multiplex PCR, while the TCRdb copy is restricted to in-frame clones and leaves out a portion. This table has roughly 100,000 clones, 65% to 90% appearing once. Sequencing was performed on PBMCs. The receptors stem from a young man in good health and CMV-seropositive.

This clone was counted only a few times. The chain employs TRBV7-6 and TRBJ1-5, with D possibly matching TRBD1 (5 bases). Germline-derived CDR1 and CDR2 are SGHVS and FNYEAQ. Trimming left V 0 bases short and J 6 bases short, with 6 bases between. The CDR3 totals 13 residues. Written as DNA, the CDR3 is TGTGCCAGCAGCTTAGCGGGGGGTCAGCCCCAGCATTTT. Residues: CASSLAGGQPQHF. The full variable domain, rest sourced from reference TRBV7-6 and TRBJ1-5, is GAGVSQSPRYKVTKRGQDVALRCDPISGHVSLYWYRQALGQGPEFLTYFNYEAQQDKSGLPNDRFSAERPEGSISTLTIQRTEQRDSAMYRCASSLAGGQPQHFGDGTRLSIL.

The table lists this clone with a count of one. This chain uses TRBV5-1 with TRBJ2-1; D is unresolved. This CDR3 is 15 amino acids long. The V gene's germline CDR1 is SGHRS and CDR2 YFSETQ. V shed 1 base and J shed 0 bases, with 8 bases lying between them. DNA of the CDR3: TGCGCCAGCAGCTTGCGCGCTTCCTCCTACAATGAGCAGTTCTTC. Protein sequence: CASSLRASSYNEQFF. The full variable domain, with the rest looked up from reference TRBV5-1 and TRBJ2-1, is KAGVTQTPRYLIKTRGQQVTLSCSPISGHRSVSWYQQTPGQGLQFLFEYFSETQRNKGNFPGRFSGRQFSNSRSEMNVSTLELGDSALYLCASSLRASSYNEQFFGPGTRLTVL.

V is TRBV6-5 and J is TRBJ1-5; 8 bases align to TRBD1. With 7 bases clipped from V and 0 bases from J, the junction kept 5 bases outside the gene matches. Germline CDR1 reads MNHEY; CDR2 reads SVGAGI. The CDR3 totals 15 residues. CDR3 in DNA: TGTGCCAGCACTCAAACAGGGGGTAGCAATCAGCCCCAGCATTTT. This gives the protein CASTQTGGSNQPQHF.

V is TRBV6-1 and J is TRBJ2-6; D gene uncertain. This CDR3 is built from 15 residues. V dropped 7 bases and J dropped 0 bases, with 10 bases sitting between them. From germline, CDR1 is MNHNS and CDR2 SASEGT. The CDR3 nucleotides read TGTGCCAGCACCCCTATGCCCTCTGGGGCCAACGTCCTGACTTTC. Translated, it gives CASTPMPSGANVLTF.

This CDR3 reads CASRERQVSNQPQHF. The CDR3 DNA reads TGTGCCAGCAGGGAAAGACAGGTTAGCAATCAGCCCCAGCATTTT. V gene TRBV2 combines with J gene TRBJ1-5, with a weak D call TRBD1 (6 bases). Looked up from germline, CDR1 is SNHLY and CDR2 is FYNNEI. This CDR3 contains 15 residues. The V and J ends lost 6 bases and 0 bases respectively, with 12 bases between them.

The CDR3 sequence: CATSGGTSGSNEQFF. The DNA for the CDR3 is TGTGCCACCAGCGGGGGGACTAGCGGTTCCAATGAGCAGTTCTTC. The chain is built from TRBV15 and TRBJ2-1, with 11 bases identical to TRBD2. The CDR3 sequence is 15 residues long. J gave up 6 bases and V 5 bases, and 6 bases lay outside the gene matches. Per the germline V gene, CDR1 is LNHNV and CDR2 is YYDKDF (reference sequence).

The chain has TRBV15 and TRBJ2-1; D may be TRBD2 (5 bases). CDR1 is LNHNV, CDR2 YYDKDF, per germline (reference sequence). CDR3 length equals 14 residues. Trimming took 0 bases from V and 9 from J, leaving 12 bases between them. The CDR3 nucleotides read TGTGCCACCAGCAGAGATCTCCTAGCAGGTGAGCAGTTCTTC. Translation gives CATSRDLLAGEQFF.

V and J are TRBV30 and TRBJ1-2, with a tentative D call TRBD1 (5 bases). Germline V gene lookup returns CDR1 GTSNPN and CDR2 SVGIG (reference sequence). V was clipped by 4 bases and J by 6 bases, with 9 bases between them. The CDR3 has 11 amino acids. CDR3 protein: CAWTGLHGYTF. The DNA of the CDR3 is TGTGCCTGGACAGGGCTCCATGGCTACACCTTC.

The gene calls are TRBV11-2 and TRBJ1-1; perhaps TRBD1 as D (5 bases). The germline V and J ends were trimmed by 0 bases and 0 bases, with 14 bases remaining between them. The germline CDR1 and CDR2 sequences are SGHAT and FQNNGV. This CDR3 region has 17 residues. CDR3 amino acids: CASSLDSRQNMNTEAFF. CDR3 nucleotide sequence: TGTGCCAGCAGCTTAGATAGCCGACAGAACATGAACACTGAAGCTTTCTTT. The full variable domain, completed using reference TRBV11-2 and TRBJ1-1, is EAGVAQSPRYKIIEKRQSVAFWCNPISGHATLYWYQQILGQGPKLLIQFQNNGVVDDSQLPKDRFSAERLKGVDSTLKIQPAKLEDSAVYLCASSLDSRQNMNTEAFFGQGTRLTVV.

This chain connects TRBV28 to TRBJ2-7, with TRBD1 matching over 9 bases. V trimming: 10 bases; J trimming: 1 base; junction bases outside the gene matches: 5. Germline CDR1 reads MDHEN; CDR2 reads SYDVKM. The CDR3 length is 13 residues. The CDR3 loop reads CANRDRVSYEQYF. CDR3 in DNA: TGTGCCAACCGGGACAGGGTGTCCTACGAGCAGTACTTC.

On this clone itself: Germline and junction disagree at one end, which may indicate a read error. The chain carries TRBV7-2 and TRBJ1-1, with TRBD1 identical over 7 bases. Germline-derived CDR1 and CDR2 are SGHTA and FQGNSA. The CDR3 spans 15 residues. Here the CDR3 DNA reads TGTGCCAGCAGCTTAACAGGGGTCTTGAAGACTGAAGCTTTCTTT. Translated, it gives CASSLTGVLKTEAFF.

The chain couples TRBV11-2 to TRBJ1-4, with D perhaps matching TRBD1 (5 bases). V shed 0 bases and J shed 4 bases, with 9 bases lying between them. Germline V gives CDR1 SGHAT, CDR2 FQNNGV. The CDR3 spans 15 residues. DNA of the CDR3: TGTGCCAGCAGCTTAGATGGCCAGGGTAATGAAAAACTGTTTTTT. Its protein product is CASSLDGQGNEKLFF.

V and J are TRBV30 and TRBJ2-5; D is unclear. The tail of the sequence fits TRBJ2-7 better, so the J call may be wrong. Germline V gene data show CDR1 as GTSNPN and CDR2 as SVGIG (reference sequence). This CDR3 is 11 amino acids long. This CDR3 is CAWSLSYEQYF. The CDR3 nucleotides are TGTGCCTGGAGTCTCTCCTACGAGCAGTACTTC.

V is TRBV5-4 and J is TRBJ2-1; 9 bases agree with TRBD2. Germline trimming cut 1 base from V and 5 bases from J; bases unmatched to any gene: 7. The CDR3 length is 16 residues. CDR1 SGHNT and CDR2 YYREEE come from the germline V gene (reference sequence). This CDR3 reads CASSLHGLARHNEQFF. The CDR3 DNA reads TGTGCCAGCAGCTTGCACGGACTAGCGCGCCACAATGAGCAGTTCTTC.

For this clone: The junction differs from germline at one of its ends, possibly a read error. The V and J genes are TRBV6-1 and TRBJ2-7; 12 positions match TRBD2. Germline CDR1 reads MNHNS; CDR2 reads SASEGT. CDR3 length: 14 amino acids. The CDR3: CASSAQITSGGLNF. The CDR3 bases are TGTGCCAGCAGTGCCCAGATTACTAGCGGGGGGCTGAACTTC.

The V and J genes are TRBV14 and TRBJ1-6; D call uncertain. This CDR3 is built from 14 residues. V lost 1 base, J lost 14 bases, and 15 bases lay in between. Germline values: CDR1 SGHDN, CDR2 FVKESK. CDR3 bases: TGTGCCAGCAGCCAAGGACAATTTCCCCAGGCCCTCCACTTT. This translates into CASSQGQFPQALHF.